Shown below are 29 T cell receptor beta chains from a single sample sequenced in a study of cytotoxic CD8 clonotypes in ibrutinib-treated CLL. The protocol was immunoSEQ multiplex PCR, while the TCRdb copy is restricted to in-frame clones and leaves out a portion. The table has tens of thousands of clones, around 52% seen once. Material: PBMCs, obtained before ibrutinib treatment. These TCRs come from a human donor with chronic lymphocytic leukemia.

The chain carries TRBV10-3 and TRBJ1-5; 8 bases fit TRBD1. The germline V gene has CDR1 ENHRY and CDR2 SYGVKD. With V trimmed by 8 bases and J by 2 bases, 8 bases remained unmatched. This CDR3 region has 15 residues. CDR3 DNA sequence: TGTGCCATCTCTCAGGGGGCAGGGCGCAATCAGCCCCAGCATTTT. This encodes CAISQGAGRNQPQHF.

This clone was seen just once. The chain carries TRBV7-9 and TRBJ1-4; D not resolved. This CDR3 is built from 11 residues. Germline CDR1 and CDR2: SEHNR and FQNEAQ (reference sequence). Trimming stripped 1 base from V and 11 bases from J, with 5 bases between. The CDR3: CASSLEGKLFF. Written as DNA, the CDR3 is TGTGCCAGCAGCTTAGAAGGGAAACTGTTTTTT. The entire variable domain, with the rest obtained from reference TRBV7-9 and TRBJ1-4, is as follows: DTGVSQNPRHKITKRGQNVTFRCDPISEHNRLYWYRQTLGQGPEFLTYFQNEAQLEKSRLLSDRFSAERPKGSFSTLEIQRTEQGDSAMYLCASSLEGKLFFGSGTQLSVL.

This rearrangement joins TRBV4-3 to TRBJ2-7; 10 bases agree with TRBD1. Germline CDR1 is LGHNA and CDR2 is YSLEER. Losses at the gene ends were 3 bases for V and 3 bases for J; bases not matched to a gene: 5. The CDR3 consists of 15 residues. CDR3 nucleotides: TGCGCCAGCAGCCACAACCGGGACAGGGGCTACGAGCAGTACTTC. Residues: CASSHNRDRGYEQYF.

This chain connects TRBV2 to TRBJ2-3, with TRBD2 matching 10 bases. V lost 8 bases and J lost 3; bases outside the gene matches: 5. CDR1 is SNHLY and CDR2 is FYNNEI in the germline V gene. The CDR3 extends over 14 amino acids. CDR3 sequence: CASLSGRPTDTQYF. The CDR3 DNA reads TGTGCCAGCCTTAGCGGGAGGCCTACAGATACGCAGTATTTT. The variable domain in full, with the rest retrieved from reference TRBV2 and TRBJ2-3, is EPEVTQTPSHQVTQMGQEVILRCVPISNHLYFYWYRQILGQKVEFLVSFYNNEISEKSEIFDDQFSVERPDGSNFTLKIRSTKLEDSAMYFCASLSGRPTDTQYFGPGTRLTVL.

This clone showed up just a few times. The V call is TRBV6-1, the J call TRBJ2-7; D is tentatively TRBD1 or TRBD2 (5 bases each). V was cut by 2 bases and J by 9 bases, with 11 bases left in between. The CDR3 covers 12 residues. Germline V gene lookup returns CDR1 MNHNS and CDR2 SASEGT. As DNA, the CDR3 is TGTGCCAGCAGTGAACAGGGAGTTTTGCAGTACTTC. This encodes CASSEQGVLQYF.

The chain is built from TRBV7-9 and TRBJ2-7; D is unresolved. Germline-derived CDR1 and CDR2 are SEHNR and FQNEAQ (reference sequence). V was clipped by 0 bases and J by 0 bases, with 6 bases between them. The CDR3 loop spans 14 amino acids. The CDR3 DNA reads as TGTGCCAGCAGCTTAGCAGGGATCTCCTACGAGCAGTACTTC. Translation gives CASSLAGISYEQYF. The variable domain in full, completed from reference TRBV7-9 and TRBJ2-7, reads DTGVSQNPRHKITKRGQNVTFRCDPISEHNRLYWYRQTLGQGPEFLTYFQNEAQLEKSRLLSDRFSAERPKGSFSTLEIQRTEQGDSAMYLCASSLAGISYEQYFGPGTRLTVT.

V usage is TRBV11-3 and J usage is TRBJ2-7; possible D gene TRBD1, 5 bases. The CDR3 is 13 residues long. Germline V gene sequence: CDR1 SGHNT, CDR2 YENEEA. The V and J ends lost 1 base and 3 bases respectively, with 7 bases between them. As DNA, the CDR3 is TGTGCCAGCAGCTTAGGACAGAACTACGAGCAGTACTTC. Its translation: CASSLGQNYEQYF.

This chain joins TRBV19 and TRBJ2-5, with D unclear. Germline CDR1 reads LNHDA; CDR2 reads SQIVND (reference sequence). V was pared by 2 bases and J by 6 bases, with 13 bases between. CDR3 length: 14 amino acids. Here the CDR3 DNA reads TGTGCCAGTAGTATACCGGGCCCTCGACAGACCCAGTACTTC. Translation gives CASSIPGPRQTQYF.

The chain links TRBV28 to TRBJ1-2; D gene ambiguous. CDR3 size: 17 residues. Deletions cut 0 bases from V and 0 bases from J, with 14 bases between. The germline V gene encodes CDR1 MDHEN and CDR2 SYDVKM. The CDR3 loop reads CASSLWLITETNYGYTF. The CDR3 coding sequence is TGTGCCAGCAGTTTATGGTTAATCACAGAGACTAACTATGGCTACACCTTC.

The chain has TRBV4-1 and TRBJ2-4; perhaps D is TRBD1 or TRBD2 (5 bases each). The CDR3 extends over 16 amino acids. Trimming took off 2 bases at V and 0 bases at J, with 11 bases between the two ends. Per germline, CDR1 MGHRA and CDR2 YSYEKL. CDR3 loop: CASSQRDLSAKNIQYF. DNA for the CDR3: TGCGCCAGCAGCCAACGGGACCTTTCAGCCAAAAACATTCAGTACTTC.

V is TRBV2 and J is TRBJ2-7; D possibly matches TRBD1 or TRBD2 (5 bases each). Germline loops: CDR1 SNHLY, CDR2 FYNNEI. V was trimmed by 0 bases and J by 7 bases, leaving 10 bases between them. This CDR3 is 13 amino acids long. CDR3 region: CASSEARWGEQYF. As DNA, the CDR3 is TGTGCCAGCAGTGAAGCGAGGTGGGGGGAGCAGTACTTC.

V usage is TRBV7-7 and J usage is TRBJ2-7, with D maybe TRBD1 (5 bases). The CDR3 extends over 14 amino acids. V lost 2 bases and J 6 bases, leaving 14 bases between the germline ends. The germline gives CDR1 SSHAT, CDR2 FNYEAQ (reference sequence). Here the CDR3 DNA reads TGTGCCAGCAGCTTAAAAGCTGGGGCTAGCGAGCAGTACTTC. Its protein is CASSLKAGASEQYF.

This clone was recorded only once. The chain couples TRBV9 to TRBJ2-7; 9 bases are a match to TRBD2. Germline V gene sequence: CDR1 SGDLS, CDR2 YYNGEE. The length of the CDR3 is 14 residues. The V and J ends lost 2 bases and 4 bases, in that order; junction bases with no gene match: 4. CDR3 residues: CASSVGLASYEQYF. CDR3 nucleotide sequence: TGTGCCAGCAGCGTCGGACTAGCGTCTTACGAGCAGTACTTC.

The DNA of the CDR3 is TGTGCCAGGGAGACAGGGGCAACTAATGAAAAACTGTTTTTT. Protein: CARETGATNEKLFF. The chain couples TRBV19 to TRBJ1-4; 8 positions match TRBD1. The CDR3 is 14 amino acids. Trimming removed 9 bases from V and 0 bases from J; junction bases left unmatched: 3. Germline V gene lookup returns CDR1 LNHDA and CDR2 SQIVND (reference sequence).

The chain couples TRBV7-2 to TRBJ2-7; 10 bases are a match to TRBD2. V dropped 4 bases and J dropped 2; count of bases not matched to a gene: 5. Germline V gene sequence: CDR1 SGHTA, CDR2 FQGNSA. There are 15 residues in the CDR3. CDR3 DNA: TGTGCCAGCAGCTCCTCTAGCGGGGGAACCTACGAGCAGTACTTC. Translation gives CASSSSSGGTYEQYF. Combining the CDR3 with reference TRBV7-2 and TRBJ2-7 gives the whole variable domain GAGVSQSPSNKVTEKGKDVELRCDPISGHTALYWYRQSLGQGLEFLIYFQGNSAPDKSGLPSDRFSAERTGGSVSTLTIQRTQQEDSAVYLCASSSSSGGTYEQYFGPGTRLTVT.

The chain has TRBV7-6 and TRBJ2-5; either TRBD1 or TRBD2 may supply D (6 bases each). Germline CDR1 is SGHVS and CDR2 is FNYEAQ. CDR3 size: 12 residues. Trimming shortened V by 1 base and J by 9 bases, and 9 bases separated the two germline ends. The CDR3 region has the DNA TGTGCCAGCAGCTTAGGTGGGGGGCCCCAGTACTTC. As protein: CASSLGGGPQYF.

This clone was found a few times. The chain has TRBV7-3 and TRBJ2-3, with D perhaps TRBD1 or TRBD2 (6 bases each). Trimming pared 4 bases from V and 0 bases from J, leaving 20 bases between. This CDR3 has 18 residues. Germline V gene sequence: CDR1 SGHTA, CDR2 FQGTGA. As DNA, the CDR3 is TGTGCCAGCAGCTCCAACAGTCCGGGGGCCACTAGCACAGATACGCAGTATTTT. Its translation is CASSSNSPGATSTDTQYF. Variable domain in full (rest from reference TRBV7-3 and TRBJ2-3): GAGVSQTPSNKVTEKGKYVELRCDPISGHTALYWYRQSLGQGPEFLIYFQGTGAADDSGLPNDRFFAVRPEGSVSTLKIQRTERGDSAVYLCASSSNSPGATSTDTQYFGPGTRLTVL.

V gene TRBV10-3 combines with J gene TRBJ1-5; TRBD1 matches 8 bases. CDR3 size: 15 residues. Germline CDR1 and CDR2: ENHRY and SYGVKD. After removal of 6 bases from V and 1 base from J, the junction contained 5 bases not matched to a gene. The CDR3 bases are TGTGCCATCAGGGGGGGACAGGACAGCAATCAGCCCCAGCATTTT. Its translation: CAIRGGQDSNQPQHF.

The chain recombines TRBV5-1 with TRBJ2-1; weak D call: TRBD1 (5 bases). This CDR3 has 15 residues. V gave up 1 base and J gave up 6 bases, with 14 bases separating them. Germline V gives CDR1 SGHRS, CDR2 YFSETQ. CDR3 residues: CASSLSGARGNEQFF. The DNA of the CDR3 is TGCGCCAGCAGCTTGAGTGGGGCTAGGGGCAATGAGCAGTTCTTC. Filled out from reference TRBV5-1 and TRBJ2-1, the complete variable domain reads KAGVTQTPRYLIKTRGQQVTLSCSPISGHRSVSWYQQTPGQGLQFLFEYFSETQRNKGNFPGRFSGRQFSNSRSEMNVSTLELGDSALYLCASSLSGARGNEQFFGPGTRLTVL.

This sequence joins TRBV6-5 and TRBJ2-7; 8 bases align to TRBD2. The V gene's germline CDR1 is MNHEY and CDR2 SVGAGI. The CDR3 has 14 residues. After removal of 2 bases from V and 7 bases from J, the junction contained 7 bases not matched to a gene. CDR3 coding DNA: TGTGCCAGCAGTTACAGCGGGGGATGGGGGGAGCAGTACTTC. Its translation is CASSYSGGWGEQYF.

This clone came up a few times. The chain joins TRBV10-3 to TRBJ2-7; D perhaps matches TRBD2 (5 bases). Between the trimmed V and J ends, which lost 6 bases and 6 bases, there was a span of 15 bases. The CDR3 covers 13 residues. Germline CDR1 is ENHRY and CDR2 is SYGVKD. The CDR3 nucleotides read TGTGCCATCAGGGGCCCGCTGGGAGCCGAGCAGTACTTC. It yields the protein CAIRGPLGAEQYF.

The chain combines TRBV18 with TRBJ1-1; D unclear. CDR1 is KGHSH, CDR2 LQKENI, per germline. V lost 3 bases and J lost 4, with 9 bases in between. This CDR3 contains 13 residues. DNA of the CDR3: TGTGCCAGCTCACCCCAAGGGAGCACTGAAGCTTTCTTT. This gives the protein CASSPQGSTEAFF.

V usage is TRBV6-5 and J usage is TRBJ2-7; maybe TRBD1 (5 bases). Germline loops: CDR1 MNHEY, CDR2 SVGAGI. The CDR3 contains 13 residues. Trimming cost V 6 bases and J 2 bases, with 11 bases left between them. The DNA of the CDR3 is TGTGCCAGCAGAAAGGACATCACCTACGAGCAGTACTTC. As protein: CASRKDITYEQYF.

The CDR3 is CASSFRLPSGTGELFF. The DNA for the CDR3 is TGTGCCAGCAGCTTCCGACTACCTTCGGGCACCGGGGAGCTGTTTTTT. The V call is TRBV7-9, the J call TRBJ2-2; a possible D gene is TRBD2 (5 bases). Looked up from germline, CDR1 is SEHNR and CDR2 is FQNEAQ (reference sequence). V was cut by 3 bases and J by 4 bases, with 15 bases left in between. This CDR3 has 16 residues.

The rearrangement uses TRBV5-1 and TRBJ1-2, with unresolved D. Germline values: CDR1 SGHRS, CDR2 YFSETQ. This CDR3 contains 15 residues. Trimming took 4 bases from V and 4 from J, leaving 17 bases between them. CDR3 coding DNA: TGCGCCAGCAGCCTGGACGGGAATCCCTTCTATGGCTACACCTTC. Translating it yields CASSLDGNPFYGYTF.

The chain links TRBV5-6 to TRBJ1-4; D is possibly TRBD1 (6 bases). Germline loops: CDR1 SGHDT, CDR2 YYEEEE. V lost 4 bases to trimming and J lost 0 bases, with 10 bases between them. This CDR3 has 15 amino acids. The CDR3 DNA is TGTGCCAGCAGCCTGAGGGGGGCAACTAATGAAAAACTGTTTTTT. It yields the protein CASSLRGATNEKLFF.

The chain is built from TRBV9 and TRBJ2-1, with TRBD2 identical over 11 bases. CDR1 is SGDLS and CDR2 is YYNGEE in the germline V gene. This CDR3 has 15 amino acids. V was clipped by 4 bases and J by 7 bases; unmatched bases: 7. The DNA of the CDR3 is TGTGCCAGCAGCCCCGGGACTAGCGGAGGGAATGAGCAGTTCTTC. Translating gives CASSPGTSGGNEQFF.

The CDR3 DNA follows: TGTGCCAGCAGTTTAATCCAGGGGGCCGGGGAGCTGTTTTTT. It encodes CASSLIQGAGELFF. This chain joins TRBV27 and TRBJ2-2, with TRBD1 matching 7 bases. The CDR3 sequence is 14 residues long. Losses at the gene ends were 2 bases for V and 6 bases for J; bases not matched to a gene: 3. The germline V gene has CDR1 MNHEY and CDR2 SMNVEV (reference sequence).

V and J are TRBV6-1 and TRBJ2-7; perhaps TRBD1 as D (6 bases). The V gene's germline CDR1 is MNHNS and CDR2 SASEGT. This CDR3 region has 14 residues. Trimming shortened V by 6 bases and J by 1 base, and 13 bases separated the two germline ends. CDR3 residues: CASRRDTRSYEQYF. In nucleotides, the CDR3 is TGTGCCAGCAGACGGGACACCCGGTCCTACGAGCAGTACTTC.